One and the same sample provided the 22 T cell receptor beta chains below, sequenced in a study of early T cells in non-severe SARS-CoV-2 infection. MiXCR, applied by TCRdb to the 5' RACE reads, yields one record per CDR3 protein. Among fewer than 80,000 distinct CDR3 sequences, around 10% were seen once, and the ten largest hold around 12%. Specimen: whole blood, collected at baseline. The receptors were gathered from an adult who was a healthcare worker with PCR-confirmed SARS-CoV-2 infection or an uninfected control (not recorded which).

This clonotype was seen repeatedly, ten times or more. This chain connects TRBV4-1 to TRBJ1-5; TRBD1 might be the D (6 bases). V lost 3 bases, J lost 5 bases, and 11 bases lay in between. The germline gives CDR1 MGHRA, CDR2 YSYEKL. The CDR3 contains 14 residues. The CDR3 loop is CASSHGGLYQPQHF. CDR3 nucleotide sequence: TGCGCCAGCAGCCATGGGGGCCTCTATCAGCCCCAGCATTTT.

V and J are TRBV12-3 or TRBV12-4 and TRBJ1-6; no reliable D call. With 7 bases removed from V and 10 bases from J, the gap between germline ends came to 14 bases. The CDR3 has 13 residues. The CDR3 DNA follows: TGTGCCAGCAATATAGCCGAGAAATCACCCCTCCACTTT. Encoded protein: CASNIAEKSPLHF.

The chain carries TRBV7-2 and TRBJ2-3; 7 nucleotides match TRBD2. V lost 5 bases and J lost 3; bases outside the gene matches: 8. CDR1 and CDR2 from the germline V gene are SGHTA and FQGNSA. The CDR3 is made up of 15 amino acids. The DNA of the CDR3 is TGTGCCAGCAGCGAGGCCCCGGGGGGTACAGATACGCAGTATTTT. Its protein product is CASSEAPGGTDTQYF.

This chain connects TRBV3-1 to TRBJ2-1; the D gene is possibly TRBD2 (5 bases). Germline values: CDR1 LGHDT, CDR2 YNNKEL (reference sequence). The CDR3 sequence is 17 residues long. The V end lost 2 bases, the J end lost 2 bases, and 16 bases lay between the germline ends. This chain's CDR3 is CASSQSRGLGPYNEQFF. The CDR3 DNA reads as TGTGCCAGCAGCCAAAGCCGCGGGCTAGGCCCCTACAATGAGCAGTTCTTC.

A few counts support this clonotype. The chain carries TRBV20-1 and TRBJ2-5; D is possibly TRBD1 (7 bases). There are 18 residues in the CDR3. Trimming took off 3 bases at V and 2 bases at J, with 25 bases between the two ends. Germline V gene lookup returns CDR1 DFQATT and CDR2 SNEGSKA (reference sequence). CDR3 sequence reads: CSARKLQGGIGHQETQYF. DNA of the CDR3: TGCAGTGCTAGGAAGTTGCAGGGGGGTATCGGTCATCAAGAGACCCAGTACTTC.

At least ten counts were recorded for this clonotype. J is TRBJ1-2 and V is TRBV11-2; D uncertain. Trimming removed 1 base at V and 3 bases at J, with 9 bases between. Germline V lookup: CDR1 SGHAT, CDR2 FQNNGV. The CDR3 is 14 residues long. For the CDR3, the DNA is TGTGCCAGCAGCTTAGGGACGGGAGACTATGGCTACACCTTC. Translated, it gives CASSLGTGDYGYTF.

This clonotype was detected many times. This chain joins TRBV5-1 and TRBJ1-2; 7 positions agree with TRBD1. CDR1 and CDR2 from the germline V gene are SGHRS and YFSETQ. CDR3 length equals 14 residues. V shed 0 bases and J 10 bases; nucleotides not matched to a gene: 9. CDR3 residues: CASSLGDRPANYTF. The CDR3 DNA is TGCGCCAGCAGCTTGGGGGACAGACCGGCGAACTACACCTTC.

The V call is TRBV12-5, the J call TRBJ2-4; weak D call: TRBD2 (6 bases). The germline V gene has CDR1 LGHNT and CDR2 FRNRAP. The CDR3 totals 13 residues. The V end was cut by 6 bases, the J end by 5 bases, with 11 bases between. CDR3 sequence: CASGPRLENIQYF. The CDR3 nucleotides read TGTGCTAGTGGCCCTAGACTAGAAAACATTCAGTACTTC.

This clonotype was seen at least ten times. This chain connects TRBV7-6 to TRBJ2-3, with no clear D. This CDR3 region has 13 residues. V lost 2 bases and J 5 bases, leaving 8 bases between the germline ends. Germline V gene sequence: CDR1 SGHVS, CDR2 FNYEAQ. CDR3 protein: CASSLYRLDTQYF. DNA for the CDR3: TGTGCCAGCAGCTTATATCGACTAGATACGCAGTATTTT.

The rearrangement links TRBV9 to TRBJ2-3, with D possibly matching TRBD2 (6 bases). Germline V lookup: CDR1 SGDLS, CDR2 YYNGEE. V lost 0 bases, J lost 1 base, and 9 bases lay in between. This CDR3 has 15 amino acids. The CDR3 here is CASSVGVAGTDTQYF. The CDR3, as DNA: TGTGCCAGCAGCGTAGGAGTAGCGGGCACAGATACGCAGTATTTT.

Written as DNA, the CDR3 is TGCAGTGCTAGCCGGGAAACCAGTAGCACCGGGGAGCTGTTTTTT. Protein: CSASRETSSTGELFF. This rearrangement joins TRBV20-1 to TRBJ2-2, with D perhaps matching TRBD2 (5 bases). Deletions cut 3 bases from V and 4 bases from J, with 15 bases between. This CDR3 has 15 amino acids. Germline CDR1 is DFQATT and CDR2 is SNEGSKA (reference sequence).

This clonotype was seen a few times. The CDR3 here is CASSLIPRGTGELFF. The DNA for the CDR3 is TGTGCCAGCAGCTTAATCCCACGGGGAACCGGGGAGCTGTTTTTT. This chain connects TRBV7-6 to TRBJ2-2; perhaps TRBD2 as D (5 bases). V gave up 2 bases and J gave up 5 bases, with 12 bases separating them. Germline V gene sequence: CDR1 SGHVS, CDR2 FNYEAQ. This CDR3 has 15 residues.

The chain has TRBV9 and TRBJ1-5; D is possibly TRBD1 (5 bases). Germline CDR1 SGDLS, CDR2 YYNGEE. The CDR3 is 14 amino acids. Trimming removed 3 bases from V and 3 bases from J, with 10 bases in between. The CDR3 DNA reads TGTGCCAGCAGCGCAGACAGTTACAATCAGCCCCAGCATTTT. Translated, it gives CASSADSYNQPQHF.

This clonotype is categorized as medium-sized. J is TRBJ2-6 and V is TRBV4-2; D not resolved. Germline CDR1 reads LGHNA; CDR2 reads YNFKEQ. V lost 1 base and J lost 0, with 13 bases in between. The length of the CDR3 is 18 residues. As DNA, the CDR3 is TGTGCCAGCAGCCAAGCAACACAGACGTCCTCTGGGGCCAACGTCCTGACTTTC. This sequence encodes CASSQATQTSSGANVLTF.

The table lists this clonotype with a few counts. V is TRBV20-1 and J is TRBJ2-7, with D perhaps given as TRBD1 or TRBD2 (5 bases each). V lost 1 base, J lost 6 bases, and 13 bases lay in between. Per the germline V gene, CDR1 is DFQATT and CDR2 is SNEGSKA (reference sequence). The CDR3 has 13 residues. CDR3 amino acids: CSARGEGEIEQYF. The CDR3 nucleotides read TGCAGTGCTAGAGGTGAAGGGGAGATCGAGCAGTACTTC.

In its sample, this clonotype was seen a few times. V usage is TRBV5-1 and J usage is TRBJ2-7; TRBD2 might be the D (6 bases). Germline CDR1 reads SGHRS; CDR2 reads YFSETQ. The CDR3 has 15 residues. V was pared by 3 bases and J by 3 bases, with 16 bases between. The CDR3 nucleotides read TGCGCCAGCAGCTCTGGCGGGGCAGACCTCTACGAGCAGTACTTC. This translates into CASSSGGADLYEQYF. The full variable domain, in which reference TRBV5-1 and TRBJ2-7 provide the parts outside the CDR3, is KAGVTQTPRYLIKTRGQQVTLSCSPISGHRSVSWYQQTPGQGLQFLFEYFSETQRNKGNFPGRFSGRQFSNSRSEMNVSTLELGDSALYLCASSSGGADLYEQYFGPGTRLTVT.

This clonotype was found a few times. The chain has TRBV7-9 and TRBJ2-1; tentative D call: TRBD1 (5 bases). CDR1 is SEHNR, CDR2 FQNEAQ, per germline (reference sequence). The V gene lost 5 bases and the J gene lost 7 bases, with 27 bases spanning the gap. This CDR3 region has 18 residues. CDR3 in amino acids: CASSDPGFKASRSNEQFF. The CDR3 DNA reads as TGTGCCAGCAGCGATCCAGGGTTTAAGGCCAGCCGCAGTAATGAGCAGTTCTTC. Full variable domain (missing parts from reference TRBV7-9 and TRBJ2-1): DTGVSQNPRHKITKRGQNVTFRCDPISEHNRLYWYRQTLGQGPEFLTYFQNEAQLEKSRLLSDRFSAERPKGSFSTLEIQRTEQGDSAMYLCASSDPGFKASRSNEQFFGPGTRLTVL.

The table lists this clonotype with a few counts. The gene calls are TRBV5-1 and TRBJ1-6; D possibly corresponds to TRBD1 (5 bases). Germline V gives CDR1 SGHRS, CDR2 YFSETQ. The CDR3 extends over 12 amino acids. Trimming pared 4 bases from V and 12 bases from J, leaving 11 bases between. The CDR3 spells CASSPTGQPLHF. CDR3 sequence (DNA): TGCGCCAGCAGCCCAACGGGGCAACCCCTCCACTTT.

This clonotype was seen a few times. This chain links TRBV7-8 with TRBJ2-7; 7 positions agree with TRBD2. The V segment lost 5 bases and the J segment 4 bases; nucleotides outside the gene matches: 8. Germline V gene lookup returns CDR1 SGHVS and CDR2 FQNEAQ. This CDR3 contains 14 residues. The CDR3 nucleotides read TGTGCCAGCAGCCCGGGGACTATCCCTTACGAGCAGTACTTC. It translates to CASSPGTIPYEQYF.

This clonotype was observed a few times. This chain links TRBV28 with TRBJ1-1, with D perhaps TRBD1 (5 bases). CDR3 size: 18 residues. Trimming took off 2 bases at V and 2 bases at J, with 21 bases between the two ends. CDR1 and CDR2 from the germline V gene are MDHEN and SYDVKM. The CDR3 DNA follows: TGTGCCAGCAGTTTACCTGGGCAGTCGGATGGGGGTAACACTGAAGCTTTCTTT. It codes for CASSLPGQSDGGNTEAFF.

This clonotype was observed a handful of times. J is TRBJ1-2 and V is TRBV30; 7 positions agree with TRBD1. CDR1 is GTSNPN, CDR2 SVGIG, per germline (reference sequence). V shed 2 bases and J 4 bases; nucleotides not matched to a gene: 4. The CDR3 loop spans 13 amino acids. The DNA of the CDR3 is TGTGCCTGGAGTCTACAGGGGTCCTATGGCTACACCTTC. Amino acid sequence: CAWSLQGSYGYTF.

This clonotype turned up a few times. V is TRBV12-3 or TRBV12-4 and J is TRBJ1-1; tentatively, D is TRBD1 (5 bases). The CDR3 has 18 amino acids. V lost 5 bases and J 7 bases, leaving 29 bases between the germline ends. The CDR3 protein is CASSTKLYTGRASNEAFF. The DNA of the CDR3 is TGTGCCAGCAGTACGAAACTATACACAGGTCGGGCTAGTAATGAAGCTTTCTTT.